This T cell receptor (beta chain) was captured by sequencing in a study of OX40 agonist ivuxolimab in advanced cancers. Remarks on this clone: Antigen: not known.

Measured with immunoSEQ multiplex PCR; TCRdb has only the in-frame clones, and not every one. This sample has 65,000 to 85,000 clones, with over 80% found just once. The V gene's germline CDR1 is SGHAT and CDR2 FQDESV (reference sequence). With V trimmed by 3 bases and J by 1 base, 5 bases remained unmatched. The CDR3 runs to 15 residues. Notes on the study in general: Expanded clones were, on average, more numerous in CD8+ T cells than in CD4+.

Researchers took blood at baseline, on cycle 4 day 1, and on cycle 7 day 1. The source was CD4+ or CD8+ T cells sorted from blood, collected in a trial of the OX40 agonist ivuxolimab. The source is an adult with an advanced solid tumor such as melanoma, head and neck, liver or kidney cancer. This chain links TRBV11-1 with TRBJ2-7, with TRBD1 identical over 8 bases. CDR3 region: CASSFGQGWSYEQYF. In DNA, the CDR3 is TGTGCCAGCAGCTTCGGACAGGGTTGGTCCTACGAGCAGTACTTC.